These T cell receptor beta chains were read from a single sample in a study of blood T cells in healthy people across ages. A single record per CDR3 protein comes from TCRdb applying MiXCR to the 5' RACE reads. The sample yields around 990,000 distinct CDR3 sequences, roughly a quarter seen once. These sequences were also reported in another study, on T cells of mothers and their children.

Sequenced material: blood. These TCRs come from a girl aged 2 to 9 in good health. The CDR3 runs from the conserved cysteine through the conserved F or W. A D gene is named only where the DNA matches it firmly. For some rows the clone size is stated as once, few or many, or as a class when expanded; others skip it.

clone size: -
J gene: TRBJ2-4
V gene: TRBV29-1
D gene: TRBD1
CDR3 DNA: TGCAGCGTTGAAGCGGAAAGGGGGCGGAACATTCAGTACTTC
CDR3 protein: CSVEAERGRNIQYF

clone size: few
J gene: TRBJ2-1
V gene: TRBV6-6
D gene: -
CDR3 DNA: TGTGCCAGCAGCTCGACCGGGACTCCCGAGCAGTTCTTC
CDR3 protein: CASSSTGTPEQFF

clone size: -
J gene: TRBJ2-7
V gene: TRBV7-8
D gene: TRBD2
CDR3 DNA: TGTGCCAGCAGCTTCAGCGGGAGAATCTACGAGCAGTACTTC
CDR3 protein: CASSFSGRIYEQYF

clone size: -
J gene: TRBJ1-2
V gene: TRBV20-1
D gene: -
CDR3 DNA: TGCAGTGCTAGACTACAGGGAAACTATGGCTACACCTTC
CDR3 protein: CSARLQGNYGYTF

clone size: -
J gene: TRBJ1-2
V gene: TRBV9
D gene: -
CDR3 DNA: TGTGCCAGCAGCGTAGAGGAGTGGTGGGGTCACAGCGACGGCTACACCTTC
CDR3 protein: CASSVEEWWGHSDGYTF

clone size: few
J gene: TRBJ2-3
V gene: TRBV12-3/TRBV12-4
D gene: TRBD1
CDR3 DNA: TGTGCCAGCAGTGACCCGGACAGGGGGCGTGGAGATACGCAGTATTTT
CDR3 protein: CASSDPDRGRGDTQYF

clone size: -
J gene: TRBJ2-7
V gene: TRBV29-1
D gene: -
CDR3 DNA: TGCAGCGTCTTCGTCCAGGGAGCTACCGAGCAGTACTTC
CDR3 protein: CSVFVQGATEQYF

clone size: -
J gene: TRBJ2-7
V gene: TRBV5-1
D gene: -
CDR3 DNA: TGCGCCAGCAGCTTGGAATCAGGGCCCTACGAGCAGTACTTC
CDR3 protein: CASSLESGPYEQYF

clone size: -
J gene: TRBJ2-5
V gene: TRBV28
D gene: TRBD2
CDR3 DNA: TGTGCCAGCAGTTTATGGGGACTAGCGGGACTCCAAGAGACCCAGTACTTC
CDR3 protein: CASSLWGLAGLQETQYF

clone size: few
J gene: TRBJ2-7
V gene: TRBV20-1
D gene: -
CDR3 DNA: TGCAGTGCTAGAAATGGGGGTGGGACGGGGCCCACCTACGAGCAGTACTTC
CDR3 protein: CSARNGGGTGPTYEQYF

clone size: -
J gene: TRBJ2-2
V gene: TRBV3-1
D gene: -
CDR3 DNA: TGTGCCAGCAGTCCCTGGGGCTCGATTAACACCGGGGAGCTGTTTTTT
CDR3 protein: CASSPWGSINTGELFF

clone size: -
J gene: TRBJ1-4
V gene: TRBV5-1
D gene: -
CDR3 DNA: TGCGCCAGCAGCAAGAACAGGGTCGCTAATGAAAAACTGTTTTTT
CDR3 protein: CASSKNRVANEKLFF

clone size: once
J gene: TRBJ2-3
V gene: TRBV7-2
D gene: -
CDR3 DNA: TGTGCCAGCAGCTTATCCCACCAATTCACAGATACGCAGTATTTT
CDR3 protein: CASSLSHQFTDTQYF

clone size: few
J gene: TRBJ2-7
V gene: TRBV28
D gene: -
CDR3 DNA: TGTGCCAGCAGTTTGACCGGGAGACCCTACGAGCAGTACTTC
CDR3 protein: CASSLTGRPYEQYF

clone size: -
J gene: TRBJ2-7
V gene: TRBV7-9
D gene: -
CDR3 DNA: TGTGCCAGCAGCTTTAGGCAGATTTACGAGCAGTACTTC
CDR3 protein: CASSFRQIYEQYF

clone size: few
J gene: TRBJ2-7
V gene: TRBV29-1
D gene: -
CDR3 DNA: TGCAGCGTTTACTTGACAGGCACCGAGCAGTACTTC
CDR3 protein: CSVYLTGTEQYF